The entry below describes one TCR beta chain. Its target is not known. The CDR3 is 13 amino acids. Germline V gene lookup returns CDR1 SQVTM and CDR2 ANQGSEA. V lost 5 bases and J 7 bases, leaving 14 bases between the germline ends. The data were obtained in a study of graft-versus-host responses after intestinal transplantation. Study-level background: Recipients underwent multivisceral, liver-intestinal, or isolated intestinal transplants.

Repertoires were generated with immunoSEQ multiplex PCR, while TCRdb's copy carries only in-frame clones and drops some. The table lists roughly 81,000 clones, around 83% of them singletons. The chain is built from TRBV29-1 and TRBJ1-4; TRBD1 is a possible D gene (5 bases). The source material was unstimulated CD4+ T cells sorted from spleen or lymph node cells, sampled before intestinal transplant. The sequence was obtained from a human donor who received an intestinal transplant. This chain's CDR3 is CSVQTASGEKLFF. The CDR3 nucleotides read TGCAGCGTTCAGACAGCCTCGGGTGAAAAACTGTTTTTT.